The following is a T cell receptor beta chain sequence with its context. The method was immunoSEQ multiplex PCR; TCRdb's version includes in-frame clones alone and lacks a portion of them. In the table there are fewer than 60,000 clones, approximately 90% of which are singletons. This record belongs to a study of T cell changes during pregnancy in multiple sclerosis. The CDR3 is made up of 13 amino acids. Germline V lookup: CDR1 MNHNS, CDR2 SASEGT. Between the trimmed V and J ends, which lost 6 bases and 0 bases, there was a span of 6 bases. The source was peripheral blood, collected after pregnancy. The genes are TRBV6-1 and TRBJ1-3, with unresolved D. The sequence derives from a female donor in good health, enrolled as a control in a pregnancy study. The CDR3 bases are TGTGCCAGCAGGTCTTCCTCTGGAAACACCATATATTTT. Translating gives CASRSSSGNTIYF.